The T cell receptor beta chain under discussion was sequenced for a study of T cells after yellow fever vaccination. Study-wide findings and caveats: In FACS-sorted repertoires, abundant clonotypes from the bulk population could appear as contaminants. Researchers noted that a small share of clonotypes showed up in both CD4 and CD8 compartments. Most clones from primary vaccination were detected again post-booster (around 96% CD4, 88% CD8).

A universal primer site and UMIs were added as TCR cDNA was made by 5'RACE template switching. Each CDR3 protein gets one entry after TCRdb re-called the 5' RACE reads with MiXCR. The repertoire consists of some 560,000 distinct CDR3 sequences, with 15% to 20% occurring once and the leading ten covering roughly an eighth. V lost 7 bases and J lost 6, with 14 bases in between. Germline V lookup: CDR1 SQVTM, CDR2 ANQGSEA. The length of the CDR3 is 12 residues. Only a few counts were recorded for this clonotype. As yet, its antigen is unknown. The chain has TRBV29-1 and TRBJ2-3; tentatively, D is TRBD1 (6 bases). The clonotype comes from a man aged 25 to 40 who received the YFV17D yellow fever vaccine. Source: PBMCs, taken 15 days after the yellow fever booster vaccination. CDR3 in amino acids: CSARRTVDTQYF. CDR3 in DNA: TGCAGCGCCAGACGGACAGTTGATACGCAGTATTTT.